This passage covers 20 T cell receptor beta chains from one sample sequenced in a study of beta chain features in type 1 diabetes. Broader study findings: Moderate yet significant TCRB CDR3 shortening was seen in Type 1 diabetes patients in all four CD4+ subsets.

The investigators reverse transcribed all of the isolated RNA, so they sequenced expressed TCRB transcripts. Here immunoSEQ multiplex PCR was the method, and the copy in TCRdb shows in-frame clones only, minus some. The table shows 100,000 to 150,000 clones, with approximately 9% occurring only once. Their target antigens are unknown. Sequenced material: central memory CD4+ T cells from blood. These receptors were collected from a man younger than 45 with type 1 diabetes.

This chain connects TRBV28 to TRBJ1-5; TRBD1 matches 9 bases. Germline trimming cut 7 bases from V and 7 bases from J; bases unmatched to any gene: 8. Germline values: CDR1 MDHEN, CDR2 SYDVKM. The CDR3 covers 14 residues. The CDR3 is CASTSGTGLQPQHF. DNA for the CDR3: TGTGCCAGCACATCCGGGACAGGGCTCCAGCCCCAGCATTTT.

This clone was seen a handful of times. The chain has TRBV6-6 and TRBJ1-1; D gene ambiguous. This CDR3 comprises 15 residues. V gave up 0 bases and J gave up 0 bases, with 8 bases separating them. From germline, CDR1 is MNHNY and CDR2 SVGAGI (reference sequence). CDR3 in DNA: TGTGCCAGCAGTTACTCGAGAAGAATGAACACTGAAGCTTTCTTT. Protein product: CASSYSRRMNTEAFF.

This clone appeared a few times. CDR3 DNA sequence: TGTGCCAGTGCCCGGACAGGGGGCTTTAGCACTGAAGCTTTCTTT. Translating gives CASARTGGFSTEAFF. The genes are TRBV6-5 and TRBJ1-1, with 11 bases fitting TRBD1. Germline V gives CDR1 MNHEY, CDR2 SVGAGI. The CDR3 extends over 15 amino acids. Unmatched junction bases numbered 10, after V lost 9 bases and J lost 4 bases.

V is TRBV7-9 and J is TRBJ2-3; TRBD2 aligns across 14 bases. The ends lost 5 bases at V and 2 bases at J; junction bases unmatched: 9. From germline, CDR1 is SEHNR and CDR2 FQNEAQ (reference sequence). CDR3 size: 18 residues. The CDR3 sequence: CASSPGLAGGSYTDTQYF. The DNA of the CDR3 is TGTGCCAGCAGCCCCGGACTAGCGGGGGGCTCCTACACAGATACGCAGTATTTT.

This clone was counted a few times. The chain is built from TRBV9 and TRBJ2-1, with D possibly matching TRBD1 (6 bases). The ends were cut back, 0 bases at V and 9 bases at J, with 19 bases in the middle. CDR3 length: 16 amino acids. Germline-derived CDR1 and CDR2 are SGDLS and YYNGEE. CDR3 DNA sequence: TGTGCCAGCAGCGTAGCGGTGGGGGCCATTTACGGTGAGCAGTTCTTC. It translates to CASSVAVGAIYGEQFF.

This chain joins TRBV28 and TRBJ1-1; 7 nucleotides line up with TRBD1. Germline V CDR1 and CDR2: MDHEN, SYDVKM. CDR3 length equals 13 residues. V was pared by 4 bases and J by 8 bases, with 7 bases of the junction left unmatched. The CDR3 sequence is CASSSDRESEAFF. The DNA of the CDR3 is TGTGCCAGCAGTTCCGACAGGGAGTCCGAAGCTTTCTTT.

The chain employs TRBV9 and TRBJ1-2; possible D gene TRBD1, 5 bases. The V end lost 4 bases, the J end lost 8 bases, and 12 bases lay between the germline ends. The CDR3 loop spans 12 amino acids. Germline CDR1 SGDLS, CDR2 YYNGEE. DNA for the CDR3: TGTGCCAGCAGCACATCAAGGACAGGCTACACCTTC. Translated, it gives CASSTSRTGYTF.

The chain uses TRBV28 and TRBJ2-7, with 7 nucleotides matching TRBD1. CDR1 and CDR2 from the germline V gene are MDHEN and SYDVKM. After removal of 6 bases from V and 3 bases from J, the junction contained 11 bases not matched to a gene. The CDR3 loop spans 15 amino acids. The CDR3 spells CASSPGGLRGYEQYF. CDR3 sequence (DNA): TGTGCCAGCAGCCCAGGGGGTTTGAGAGGCTACGAGCAGTACTTC.

This clone was found a few times. The rearrangement uses TRBV5-6 and TRBJ1-2; D gene uncertain. The V end lost 1 base, the J end lost 0 bases, and 7 bases lay between the germline ends. The CDR3 covers 14 residues. CDR1 and CDR2 (germline): SGHDT, YYEEEE. CDR3 region: CASSLSVANYGYTF. The CDR3 region has the DNA TGTGCCAGCAGCTTGTCCGTAGCTAACTATGGCTACACCTTC. Looking up the rest from reference TRBV5-6 and TRBJ1-2 gives the full variable domain: DAGVTQSPTHLIKTRGQQVTLRCSPKSGHDTVSWYQQALGQGPQFIFQYYEEEERQRGNFPDRFSGHQFPNYSSELNVNALLLGDSALYLCASSLSVANYGYTFGSGTRLTVV.

This chain connects TRBV9 to TRBJ1-2; the D gene is possibly TRBD1 (6 bases). Germline V gene lookup returns CDR1 SGDLS and CDR2 YYNGEE. Trimming removed 0 bases from V and 8 bases from J, with 17 bases in between. This CDR3 contains 15 residues. The CDR3 coding sequence is TGTGCCAGCAGCGTAGACGGGGCCCAGGGGCGAGGCTACACCTTC. Protein sequence: CASSVDGAQGRGYTF. Full variable domain (missing parts from reference TRBV9 and TRBJ1-2): DSGVTQTPKHLITATGQRVTLRCSPRSGDLSVYWYQQSLDQGLQFLIQYYNGEERAKGNILERFSAQQFPDLHSELNLSSLELGDSALYFCASSVDGAQGRGYTFGSGTRLTVV.

This chain uses TRBV2 with TRBJ2-1; D might be TRBD1 (6 bases). The CDR3 is 13 amino acids. V was shortened by 6 bases and J by 6 bases, with 12 bases between the two germline ends. Germline V gives CDR1 SNHLY, CDR2 FYNNEI. The CDR3 loop is CASRMAGVNEQFF. DNA for the CDR3: TGTGCCAGCAGGATGGCAGGGGTCAATGAGCAGTTCTTC.

This clone occurred a few times. The V gene is TRBV2, the J gene TRBJ1-5, with a tentative D call TRBD1 (6 bases). Deletions cut 9 bases from V and 3 bases from J, with 9 bases between. CDR1 is SNHLY and CDR2 is FYNNEI in the germline V gene. This CDR3 region has 12 residues. CDR3 sequence: CASRQDNQPQHF. The CDR3 DNA sequence: TGTGCCAGTAGACAGGACAATCAGCCCCAGCATTTT.

This clone has at least ten counts. Different DNA sequences within this sample yield the same CDR3. The gene calls are TRBV4-1 and TRBJ2-1; D is perhaps TRBD1 (6 bases). The V end lost 0 bases, the J end lost 1 base, and 7 bases lay between the germline ends. The germline V gene has CDR1 MGHRA and CDR2 YSYEKL. The CDR3 consists of 15 residues. The CDR3 here is CASSQDRGSYNEQFF. The CDR3 DNA reads as TGCGCCAGCAGCCAAGACAGGGGTTCCTACAATGAGCAGTTCTTC.

This chain joins TRBV18 and TRBJ1-1; 10 bases fit TRBD1. The germline V gene encodes CDR1 KGHSH and CDR2 LQKENI. This CDR3 is 18 amino acids long. The junction had 10 bases not matched to a gene; V was cut back by 3 bases and J by 0 bases. The CDR3 coding sequence is TGTGCCAGCTCACCCCAGCGGGGACAGGGGTACATGAACACTGAAGCTTTCTTT. This encodes CASSPQRGQGYMNTEAFF.

The chain couples TRBV28 to TRBJ1-1, with TRBD1 matching 11 bases. V trimming: 10 bases; J trimming: 10 bases; junction bases outside the gene matches: 5. This CDR3 comprises 11 residues. Germline CDR1 MDHEN, CDR2 SYDVKM. CDR3 region: CATGQGDRAFF. CDR3 coding DNA: TGTGCCACGGGACAGGGGGATAGAGCTTTCTTT.

This chain joins TRBV5-4 and TRBJ2-5; 9 bases map to TRBD2. Germline values: CDR1 SGHNT, CDR2 YYREEE (reference sequence). The CDR3 runs to 15 residues. J was trimmed by 5 bases and V by 4 bases; bases with no gene match: 9. The CDR3 DNA is TGTGCCAGCAGCACGAGGACTAGCGTCGCCGAGACCCAGTACTTC. It is translated as CASSTRTSVAETQYF.

This clone came up a few times. J is TRBJ2-3 and V is TRBV2; D is perhaps TRBD2 (7 bases). Trimming took off 5 bases at V and 1 base at J, with 13 bases between the two ends. Germline V lookup: CDR1 SNHLY, CDR2 FYNNEI. This CDR3 region has 15 residues. This chain's CDR3 is CASSNRAGGTDTQYF. CDR3 DNA sequence: TGTGCCAGCAGTAACAGGGCGGGAGGCACAGATACGCAGTATTTT.

This clone occurred a few times. J is TRBJ2-7 and V is TRBV4-3, with 8 positions matching TRBD1. Per the germline V gene, CDR1 is LGHNA and CDR2 is YSLEER. V shed 0 bases and J 2 bases; nucleotides not matched to a gene: 3. The CDR3 consists of 15 residues. The CDR3 loop reads CASSQERTGPYEQYF. CDR3 nucleotides: TGCGCCAGCAGCCAAGAGAGGACAGGGCCCTACGAGCAGTACTTC.

This rearrangement joins TRBV28 to TRBJ2-3, with 7 bases identical to TRBD2. V lost 5 bases, J lost 1 base, and 9 bases stayed unmatched. In germline, CDR1 is MDHEN, CDR2 SYDVKM. The CDR3 runs 16 residues. The CDR3 DNA is TGTGCCAGCAGTACCCCCGCGGGAGCAGGCACAGATACGCAGTATTTT. Its translation is CASSTPAGAGTDTQYF.

The chain combines TRBV29-1 with TRBJ2-1, with D maybe TRBD2 (6 bases). Trimming took 4 bases from V and 1 from J, leaving 8 bases between them. The CDR3 totals 13 residues. The germline CDR1 and CDR2 sequences are SQVTM and ANQGSEA. CDR3 in amino acids: CSVAAGSYNEQFF. Written as DNA, the CDR3 is TGCAGCGTTGCGGCGGGGTCCTACAATGAGCAGTTCTTC.